The text below deals with one T cell receptor (beta chain). Between the trimmed V and J ends, which lost 3 bases and 5 bases, there was a span of 14 bases. There are 14 residues in the CDR3. CDR1 is SGHVS, CDR2 FQNEAQ, per germline. The assay, immunoSEQ v3.0, was run at survey level. Clones were sequenced by immunoSEQ multiplex PCR, and TCRdb holds only the in-frame ones, with some missing. The table has about 33,000 clones, over 60% seen once. This specimen comes from a study of long-term antiretroviral therapy in people with HIV. The receptor was derived from a woman between 45 and 65 years old with HIV. The material was unsorted PBMCs, obtained 2 years after starting antiretroviral therapy. This chain connects TRBV7-8 to TRBJ2-7; the D gene is possibly TRBD2 (6 bases). The CDR3 DNA reads as TGTGCCAGCAGCTTGGAGGGATTTTTCCACGAGCAGTACGTC. Protein: CASSLEGFFHEQYV.